The 27 T cell receptor beta chains given below trace back to one sample, sequenced in a study of control samples from healthy donors and cancer patients. Assay used: immunoSEQ multiplex PCR; TCRdb lists only in-frame clones, some missing. The profile shows under 150,000 clones, roughly nine tenths of them singletons. Specimen: PBMCs. The origin of the receptors is a woman between 45 and 60 years old with colorectal cancer.

In its sample, this clone was seen a few times. The chain couples TRBV12-3 or TRBV12-4 to TRBJ2-5; the D gene is possibly TRBD1 (5 bases). The CDR3 sequence is 13 residues long. The V gene lost 9 bases and the J gene lost 2 bases, with 13 bases spanning the gap. CDR3 sequence (DNA): TGTGCCAGTGGAGATCGGACACAAGAGACCCAGTACTTC. Translation gives CASGDRTQETQYF.

This rearrangement joins TRBV10-1 to TRBJ2-5; TRBD1 matches 10 bases. In germline, CDR1 is WNHNN, CDR2 SYGVQD (reference sequence). The V gene end was trimmed by 6 bases and the J gene end by 5 bases; junction bases not matched to a gene: 6. CDR3 length: 14 residues. CDR3 nucleotides: TGCGCCAGCAGCGGACAGGGGGATTGGGAGACCCAGTACTTC. Amino acid sequence: CASSGQGDWETQYF.

This chain links TRBV7-3 with TRBJ2-1; D is perhaps TRBD1 (6 bases). This CDR3 has 14 residues. V lost 2 bases to trimming and J lost 7 bases, with 12 bases between them. Looked up from germline, CDR1 is SGHTA and CDR2 is FQGTGA. The CDR3 DNA is TGTGCCAGCAGCTTAGTCAGGGGCGCAAATGAGCAGTTCTTC. Protein sequence: CASSLVRGANEQFF.

This CDR3 reads CASSLTLRVELGANVLTF. In DNA form, the CDR3 reads TGCGCCAGCAGCTTGACTCTTAGAGTCGAGCTCGGGGCCAACGTCCTGACTTTC. V gene TRBV5-1 combines with J gene TRBJ2-6; no clear D. The CDR3 runs to 18 residues. V was shortened by 1 base and J by 4 bases, with 18 bases between the two germline ends. CDR1 and CDR2 (germline): SGHRS, YFSETQ.

V is TRBV9 and J is TRBJ2-1, with D possibly being TRBD2 (5 bases). Germline V lookup: CDR1 SGDLS, CDR2 YYNGEE. The CDR3 extends over 16 amino acids. The germline V and J ends were trimmed by 1 base and 5 bases, with 16 bases remaining between them. The CDR3 DNA sequence: TGTGCCAGCAGCGTAAGTGGAGGAGTCATTGACAATGAGCAGTTCTTC. Its translation: CASSVSGGVIDNEQFF.

This rearrangement joins TRBV5-4 to TRBJ2-2; TRBD1 matches 8 bases. J lost 6 bases, V lost 4 bases, and 14 bases had no gene match. In germline, CDR1 is SGHNT, CDR2 YYREEE (reference sequence). This CDR3 comprises 17 residues. The DNA for the CDR3 is TGTGCCAGCAGCCCGGCCCCGGACAGGGAAATTGCCGGGGAGCTGTTTTTT. Amino acids: CASSPAPDREIAGELFF.

This chain links TRBV18 with TRBJ1-1, with D perhaps TRBD1 (6 bases). V shed 2 bases and J shed 4 bases, with 14 bases lying between them. Germline CDR1 and CDR2: KGHSH and LQKENI. CDR3 length: 15 residues. CDR3 nucleotide sequence: TGTGCCAGCTCACCAATAGAGGGGGGGAGCACTGAAGCTTTCTTT. Residues: CASSPIEGGSTEAFF.

V gene TRBV7-6 combines with J gene TRBJ2-1; unclear D gene. The CDR3 is 13 residues long. V lost 1 base, J lost 6 bases, and 7 bases lay in between. The germline CDR1 and CDR2 sequences are SGHVS and FNYEAQ. CDR3 bases: TGTGCCAGCAGCTTAGGCCACGGCAATGAGCAGTTCTTC. Its protein product is CASSLGHGNEQFF.

The gene calls are TRBV11-1 and TRBJ2-3, with D tentatively TRBD2 (7 bases). The CDR3 extends over 15 amino acids. Germline values: CDR1 SGHAT, CDR2 FQDESV (reference sequence). V lost 8 bases, J lost 3 bases, and 18 bases lay in between. This CDR3 reads CASGLGGGLTDTQYF. The CDR3 DNA reads as TGTGCCAGCGGATTGGGGGGGGGCCTGACAGATACGCAGTATTTT.

This clone appeared once. This chain joins TRBV2 and TRBJ2-5; 8 nucleotides align to TRBD2. With V trimmed by 1 base and J by 4 bases, 5 bases remained unmatched. Germline lookup yields CDR1 SNHLY and CDR2 FYNNEI. There are 15 residues in the CDR3. The CDR3 protein is CASSEELRGGETQYF. Written as DNA, the CDR3 is TGTGCCAGCAGTGAAGAACTACGGGGGGGAGAGACCCAGTACTTC.

The J gene is TRBJ1-4, the V gene TRBV18; D call uncertain. The germline V gene has CDR1 KGHSH and CDR2 LQKENI. The V and J ends lost 2 bases and 8 bases respectively, with 6 bases between them. This CDR3 contains 12 residues. The CDR3 DNA is TGTGCCAGCTCACCAACACAGGAAAAACTGTTTTTT. The encoded protein is CASSPTQEKLFF.

Notes on this clone: The germline gene is not matched at one end of the junction; a read error may be the cause. J is TRBJ1-2 and V is TRBV15; TRBD1 might be the D (6 bases). CDR3 length: 14 residues. Germline CDR1 is LNHNV and CDR2 is YYDKDF (reference sequence). The CDR3 DNA follows: TGCGCCACCAGCAGGGACACCGCTAACTATGGCTACACCTTC. Its protein product is CATSRDTANYGYTF.

This chain connects TRBV5-4 to TRBJ1-1; the D gene is possibly TRBD1 (6 bases). Germline CDR1 reads SGHNT; CDR2 reads YYREEE (reference sequence). V lost 7 bases and J 8 bases, leaving 18 bases between the germline ends. The CDR3 loop spans 13 amino acids. CDR3 region: CASYQAGGWEAFF. In DNA form, the CDR3 reads TGTGCCAGCTACCAGGCGGGGGGCTGGGAAGCTTTCTTT.

The rearrangement links TRBV6-2 or TRBV6-3 to TRBJ1-2; unclear D gene. Germline CDR1 is MNHEY and CDR2 is SVGEGT. V was clipped by 6 bases and J by 5 bases, with 10 bases between them. The CDR3 has 12 amino acids. The CDR3 bases are TGTGCCAGCAGCCGTCGGACGTATGGCTACACCTTC. It codes for CASSRRTYGYTF.

The chain employs TRBV3-1 (or the pseudogene TRBV3-2) and TRBJ1-5; D ambiguous. V was trimmed by 1 base and J by 5 bases, leaving 3 bases between them. CDR1 is LGHDT and CDR2 is YNNKEL in the germline V gene (reference sequence). The CDR3 is made up of 12 amino acids. The chain's CDR3 is CASSQGDQPQHF. DNA for the CDR3: TGTGCCAGCAGCCAAGGAGATCAGCCCCAGCATTTT.

CDR3 sequence: CASSGGTGVDTEAFF. The CDR3 DNA sequence: TGTGCCAGCAGTGGTGGGACAGGGGTGGACACTGAAGCTTTCTTT. The rearrangement joins TRBV28 to TRBJ1-1, with 10 nucleotides matching TRBD1. CDR1 and CDR2 from the germline V gene are MDHEN and SYDVKM. The CDR3 has 15 amino acids. The trim removed 5 bases at V and 3 bases at J, leaving 6 bases unmatched.

The chain carries TRBV10-3 and TRBJ1-5, with 10 bases lining up with TRBD1. Unmatched junction bases numbered 7, after V lost 10 bases and J lost 4 bases. The CDR3 has 14 residues. Germline assignment: CDR1 ENHRY and CDR2 SYGVKD. The CDR3 is CATTGQGGNQPQHF. DNA for the CDR3: TGTGCCACCACCGGACAGGGGGGAAATCAGCCCCAGCATTTT.

The chain recombines TRBV7-9 with TRBJ1-1, with unresolved D. Trimming removed 2 bases from V and 1 base from J, with 5 bases in between. The CDR3 spans 13 residues. Germline lookup yields CDR1 SEHNR and CDR2 FQNEAQ (reference sequence). The CDR3 spells CASSLSQNTEAFF. CDR3 coding DNA: TGTGCCAGCAGCTTAAGCCAGAACACTGAAGCTTTCTTT.

This clone was found a few times. V is TRBV15 and J is TRBJ2-7; D tentatively fits TRBD1 or TRBD2 (5 bases each). This CDR3 spans 14 amino acids. V was trimmed by 4 bases and J by 3 bases, leaving 13 bases between them. The germline CDR1 and CDR2 sequences are LNHNV and YYDKDF (reference sequence). CDR3 residues: CATSKPGRLYEQYF. For the CDR3, the DNA is TGTGCCACCAGCAAACCGGGACGACTCTACGAGCAGTACTTC.

The V and J genes are TRBV9 and TRBJ1-1; TRBD1 might be the D (6 bases). The CDR3 runs to 14 residues. The germline V gene has CDR1 SGDLS and CDR2 YYNGEE. Trimming left V 4 bases short and J 7 bases short, with 17 bases between. The CDR3 is CASSPSWGDIEAFF. CDR3 DNA: TGTGCCAGCAGCCCCAGTTGGGGGGACATTGAAGCTTTCTTT. Drawing the rest from reference TRBV9 and TRBJ1-1, the complete variable domain is DSGVTQTPKHLITATGQRVTLRCSPRSGDLSVYWYQQSLDQGLQFLIQYYNGEERAKGNILERFSAQQFPDLHSELNLSSLELGDSALYFCASSPSWGDIEAFFGQGTRLTVV.

The chain links TRBV19 to TRBJ1-2, with unresolved D. The germline V gene encodes CDR1 LNHDA and CDR2 SQIVND (reference sequence). V was shortened by 7 bases and J by 3 bases, with 12 bases between the two germline ends. This CDR3 has 13 residues. The CDR3 nucleotides read TGTGCCAGTATAGGAGGGCCCGACTATGGCTACACCTTC. This gives the protein CASIGGPDYGYTF. The full variable domain, rest sourced from reference TRBV19 and TRBJ1-2, is DGGITQSPKYLFRKEGQNVTLSCEQNLNHDAMYWYRQDPGQGLRLIYYSQIVNDFQKGDIAEGYSVSREKKESFPLTVTSAQKNPTAFYLCASIGGPDYGYTFGSGTRLTVV.

This clone was seen once. This chain links TRBV6-1 with TRBJ2-7; D not resolved. The CDR3 is made up of 11 amino acids. V was clipped by 2 bases and J by 6 bases, with 5 bases between them. The germline gives CDR1 MNHNS, CDR2 SASEGT. CDR3 protein: CASSEHLEQYF. The CDR3 DNA is TGTGCCAGCAGTGAACACCTCGAGCAGTACTTC.

The CDR3 DNA reads as TGTGCCAGCAGCTCGAGGCAGGGACAGGATCGCTCCGAGCAGTACTTC. This encodes CASSSRQGQDRSEQYF. This chain connects TRBV7-9 to TRBJ2-7; 8 bases map to TRBD1. J lost 6 bases, V lost 4 bases, and 14 bases had no gene match. From germline, CDR1 is SEHNR and CDR2 FQNEAQ (reference sequence). The CDR3 totals 16 residues.

The chain links TRBV30 to TRBJ1-4, with TRBD1 matching over 10 bases. The length of the CDR3 is 14 residues. The J segment lost 7 bases and the V segment lost 4 bases, leaving 6 bases of the junction unmatched. Germline V gives CDR1 GTSNPN, CDR2 SVGIG (reference sequence). The DNA for the CDR3 is TGTGCCTGGACCCCCGGGACAGGGGTTGAAAAACTGTTTTTT. Translating gives CAWTPGTGVEKLFF.

V usage is TRBV4-1 and J usage is TRBJ2-3; possibly TRBD2 for D (6 bases). This CDR3 spans 16 amino acids. V was trimmed by 2 bases and J by 3 bases, leaving 15 bases between them. Per the germline V gene, CDR1 is MGHRA and CDR2 is YSYEKL. CDR3 residues: CASSQLLGGTTDTQYF. The CDR3 DNA reads TGCGCCAGCAGCCAACTGCTTGGCGGGACGACAGATACGCAGTATTTT.

The rearrangement joins TRBV23-1 to TRBJ2-1; 9 bases fit TRBD2. TRBV23-1 is labeled an ORF, and its function is uncertain. The CDR3 runs to 18 residues. V lost 0 bases, J lost 10 bases, and 16 bases stayed unmatched. The CDR3 DNA follows: TGCGCCAGCAGTCAATCGAACCAGCGGGAGGTTCCTCGGCGAGAGCAGTTCTTC. As protein: CASSQSNQREVPRREQFF.

A single count supports this clone. This chain joins TRBV19 and TRBJ2-6, with D possibly matching TRBD2 (6 bases). With 10 bases removed from V and 2 bases from J, the gap between germline ends came to 9 bases. CDR3 length: 13 amino acids. Germline CDR1 LNHDA, CDR2 SQIVND (reference sequence). DNA for the CDR3: TGTGCCACGGGGGTCCCTGGGGCCAACGTCCTGACTTTC. Its protein product is CATGVPGANVLTF. Full variable domain (outside the CDR3, taken from reference TRBV19 and TRBJ2-6): DGGITQSPKYLFRKEGQNVTLSCEQNLNHDAMYWYRQDPGQGLRLIYYSQIVNDFQKGDIAEGYSVSREKKESFPLTVTSAQKNPTAFYLCATGVPGANVLTFGAGSRLTVL.